Shown below are 20 T cell receptor beta chains from a single sample sequenced in a study of long-term antiretroviral therapy in people with HIV. Version v3.0 of the immunoSEQ assay was performed at survey level. Clones were sequenced by immunoSEQ multiplex PCR, and TCRdb holds only the in-frame ones, with some missing. The table shows about 20,000 clones, with 80% to 85% occurring only once. This specimen consisted of unsorted PBMCs, obtained 1.2 years after starting antiretroviral therapy. The receptors were gathered from a woman in her thirties or forties with HIV.

The chain is built from TRBV9 and TRBJ1-2; 8 nucleotides agree with TRBD1. CDR3 length equals 12 residues. The germline V gene encodes CDR1 SGDLS and CDR2 YYNGEE. Germline trimming cut 6 bases from V and 8 bases from J; bases unmatched to any gene: 6. The CDR3 here is CASTSTGVGYTF. The DNA of the CDR3 is TGTGCCAGCACCTCGACAGGGGTGGGCTACACCTTC.

The gene calls are TRBV18 and TRBJ1-1; D gene ambiguous. The length of the CDR3 is 11 residues. Per the germline V gene, CDR1 is KGHSH and CDR2 is LQKENI. With 8 bases removed from V and 4 bases from J, the gap between germline ends came to 8 bases. The CDR3 spells CASAPVTEAFF. The CDR3 bases are TGTGCCAGCGCCCCGGTCACTGAAGCTTTCTTT.

The rearrangement joins TRBV23-1 to TRBJ2-7; 13 positions match TRBD2. TRBV23-1 belongs to the ORF category, with a function that is uncertain. After removal of 6 bases from V and 5 bases from J, the junction contained 13 bases not matched to a gene. This CDR3 region has 17 residues. CDR3 sequence (DNA): TGCGCCAGCAGCCGAGGACTAGCGGGAGCGAAGGCCCACGAGCAGTACTTC. This sequence encodes CASSRGLAGAKAHEQYF.

In its sample, this clone was seen a few times. This rearrangement joins TRBV7-9 to TRBJ1-2, with D unresolved. Trimming stripped 5 bases from V and 1 base from J, with 11 bases between. The germline CDR1 and CDR2 sequences are SEHNR and FQNEAQ (reference sequence). This CDR3 comprises 14 residues. The CDR3, as DNA: TGTGCCAGCAGCCTTCTAGGCAATAACTATGGCTACACCTTC. Translation: CASSLLGNNYGYTF.

The V gene is TRBV9, the J gene TRBJ2-3, with D unclear. The germline V gene encodes CDR1 SGDLS and CDR2 YYNGEE. This CDR3 comprises 12 residues. V was pared by 0 bases and J by 4 bases, with 3 bases between. The DNA for the CDR3 is TGTGCCAGCAGCGTAGGTGCAGATACGCAGTATTTT. Its protein is CASSVGADTQYF. The entire variable domain, with the rest obtained from reference TRBV9 and TRBJ2-3, is as follows: DSGVTQTPKHLITATGQRVTLRCSPRSGDLSVYWYQQSLDQGLQFLIQYYNGEERAKGNILERFSAQQFPDLHSELNLSSLELGDSALYFCASSVGADTQYFGPGTRLTVL.

In its sample, this clone was seen once. The chain joins TRBV5-1 to TRBJ2-1; 7 nucleotides match TRBD1. The junction had 4 bases not matched to a gene; V was cut back by 0 bases and J by 4 bases. CDR3 length equals 15 residues. Germline CDR1 SGHRS, CDR2 YFSETQ. The chain's CDR3 is CASSLGDSGYNEQFF. The CDR3 nucleotides read TGCGCCAGCAGCTTGGGGGACAGCGGATACAATGAGCAGTTCTTC.

CDR3 in amino acids: CASSTMDRTSYEQYF. The DNA of the CDR3 is TGTGCCAGCAGTACCATGGACAGGACGTCCTACGAGCAGTACTTC. The gene calls are TRBV28 and TRBJ2-7; 7 positions match TRBD1. J was trimmed by 1 base and V by 5 bases; bases with no gene match: 8. From germline, CDR1 is MDHEN and CDR2 SYDVKM. This CDR3 contains 15 residues.

This chain connects TRBV6-1 to TRBJ2-2; TRBD2 is a possible D gene (5 bases). CDR1 is MNHNS and CDR2 is SASEGT in the germline V gene. V was shortened by 0 bases and J by 1 base, with 9 bases between the two germline ends. CDR3 length: 16 amino acids. CDR3 loop: CASSEAPGLNTGELFF. The CDR3 bases are TGTGCCAGCAGTGAAGCTCCTGGACTGAACACCGGGGAGCTGTTTTTT.

Here the CDR3 DNA reads TGTGCCAGCAGCGTAGGGTCTGTTACAGGGACTGAAAAACTGTTTTTT. Translated: CASSVGSVTGTEKLFF. The chain recombines TRBV9 with TRBJ1-4; possible D gene TRBD1, 6 bases. Trimming removed 0 bases at V and 7 bases at J, with 16 bases between. CDR3 length: 16 amino acids. Germline CDR1 is SGDLS and CDR2 is YYNGEE.

V gene TRBV5-4 combines with J gene TRBJ2-1; D remains ambiguous. CDR1 and CDR2 (germline): SGHNT, YYREEE (reference sequence). Deletions cut 2 bases from V and 5 bases from J, with 5 bases between. The CDR3 consists of 12 residues. The CDR3 DNA is TGTGCCAGCAGCTTAGACGACAATGAGCAGTTCTTC. It translates to CASSLDDNEQFF.

This sequence joins TRBV6-5 and TRBJ1-3; D is unclear. Per the germline V gene, CDR1 is MNHEY and CDR2 is SVGAGI. This CDR3 has 14 amino acids. V was shortened by 6 bases and J by 2 bases, with 11 bases between the two germline ends. The CDR3 here is CASRVGVAGNTIYF. The CDR3 region has the DNA TGTGCCAGCAGGGTGGGAGTAGCTGGAAACACCATATATTTT.

J is TRBJ1-2 and V is TRBV18; D perhaps matches TRBD1 (6 bases). Per the germline V gene, CDR1 is KGHSH and CDR2 is LQKENI. The V gene lost 3 bases and the J gene lost 6 bases, with 17 bases spanning the gap. CDR3 length: 15 residues. CDR3 bases: TGTGCCAGCTCACCTCCCGGGACAAGGATTAATGGCTACACCTTC. Its translation is CASSPPGTRINGYTF.

The chain recombines TRBV7-2 with TRBJ2-7, with D perhaps matching TRBD2 (6 bases). Germline V lookup: CDR1 SGHTA, CDR2 FQGNSA. The V end was cut by 4 bases, the J end by 0 bases, with 13 bases between. The CDR3 sequence is 15 residues long. The CDR3 bases are TGTGCCAGCAGCTCCTCCAGCGGGCTCTCCTACGAGCAGTACTTC. It is translated as CASSSSSGLSYEQYF.

The J gene is TRBJ1-1, the V gene TRBV30, with 7 positions matching TRBD1. The CDR3 consists of 17 residues. Germline-derived CDR1 and CDR2 are GTSNPN and SVGIG (reference sequence). The ends lost 2 bases at V and 0 bases at J; junction bases unmatched: 12. The CDR3 bases are TGTGCCTGGAGTAGATCTGACAGGGCAGTAATGAACACTGAAGCTTTCTTT. This translates into CAWSRSDRAVMNTEAFF.

The genes are TRBV5-1 and TRBJ2-3, with D perhaps matching TRBD1 or TRBD2 (5 bases each). CDR3 size: 15 residues. V was clipped by 4 bases and J by 4 bases, with 16 bases between them. Germline assignment: CDR1 SGHRS and CDR2 YFSETQ. The CDR3: CASSRPQGEADTQYF. The CDR3 bases are TGCGCCAGCAGCCGACCTCAGGGAGAGGCAGATACGCAGTATTTT.

The V call is TRBV30, the J call TRBJ2-7, with D tentatively TRBD2 (6 bases). V lost 0 bases and J 0 bases, leaving 9 bases between the germline ends. The CDR3 extends over 14 amino acids. Germline CDR1 reads GTSNPN; CDR2 reads SVGIG (reference sequence). This chain's CDR3 is CAWSVGGSSYEQYF. CDR3 DNA: TGTGCCTGGAGTGTGGGGGGAAGCTCCTACGAGCAGTACTTC.

This chain links TRBV10-3 with TRBJ2-5; TRBD2 matches at 7 bases. V trimming: 3 bases; J trimming: 5 bases; junction bases outside the gene matches: 12. CDR3 length: 16 residues. Germline CDR1 is ENHRY and CDR2 is SYGVKD. The CDR3 loop reads CAISDLGGGSFETQYF. The DNA for the CDR3 is TGTGCCATCAGTGACTTGGGCGGCGGGAGCTTTGAGACCCAGTACTTC.

The chain recombines TRBV5-5 with TRBJ2-7; D gene uncertain. There are 12 residues in the CDR3. Germline-derived CDR1 and CDR2 are SGHKS and YYEKEE (reference sequence). Between the trimmed V and J ends, which lost 4 bases and 2 bases, there was a span of 7 bases. CDR3 DNA sequence: TGTGCCAGCAGCCATTTCCCCTACGAGCAGTACTTC. This encodes CASSHFPYEQYF.

The CDR3: CASSLTREAPHNEQFF. DNA of the CDR3: TGTGCCAGCAGCTTAACGAGGGAAGCCCCCCACAATGAGCAGTTCTTC. V is TRBV11-3 and J is TRBJ2-1, with TRBD2 as a possible D gene (5 bases). The V and J ends lost 2 bases and 5 bases respectively, with 16 bases between them. Germline V gene sequence: CDR1 SGHNT, CDR2 YENEEA. The CDR3 is made up of 16 amino acids.

The gene calls are TRBV11-2 and TRBJ2-5, with D possibly TRBD2 on 6 matching bases. This CDR3 is 14 amino acids long. V was trimmed by 1 base and J by 5 bases, leaving 11 bases between them. CDR1 and CDR2 from the germline V gene are SGHAT and FQNNGV. CDR3 in amino acids: CASSLVAEQETQYF. The CDR3 DNA reads TGTGCCAGCAGCTTAGTAGCGGAGCAGGAGACCCAGTACTTC.